This paragraph reports one T cell receptor beta chain. The record originates from a study of blood T cell repertoires in COVID-19. Study as a whole: Samples came from the United States, Italy and Spain, spanning acute and convalescent COVID-19. In each case, the material was cDNA or gDNA derived from T cells, B-cell-depleted T cells, or PBMCs.

CDR1 SGHKS and CDR2 YYEKEE come from the germline V gene (reference sequence). This CDR3 region has 15 residues. V lost 8 bases, J lost 0 bases, and 7 bases stayed unmatched. Original processing methods: Reference gene primers were amplified, and this amplification served to estimate nucleated cell counts. The assay was immunoSEQ multiplex PCR, and TCRdb's table has in-frame clones only and misses some. V and J calls plus clone size are reproduced from that table; the DNA served to infer D and trimming. The profile shows 100,000 to 150,000 clones, approximately 88% of them singletons. The chain couples TRBV5-5 to TRBJ1-4; 7 nucleotides align to TRBD1. The receptor comes from a man in his sixties with acute or convalescent COVID-19. The material sequenced was peripheral blood. The CDR3 DNA reads TGTGCCAGTTCAGACAGGGTTGCAACTAATGAAAAACTGTTTTTT. Its protein is CASSDRVATNEKLFF. Based on the CDR3 plus reference TRBV5-5 and TRBJ1-4, the full variable domain is DAGVTQSPTHLIKTRGQQVTLRCSPISGHKSVSWYQQVLGQGPQFIFQYYEKEERGRGNFPDRFSARQFPNYSSELNVNALLLGDSALYLCASSDRVATNEKLFFGSGTQLSVL.